A selection of T cell receptor beta chains follows, all from one sample in a study of shared clonotypes between healthy human individuals. Clones were read by immunoSEQ multiplex PCR, and TCRdb kept only the in-frame ones, dropping some. The sample shows approximately 2,200,000 clones, about 93% of them seen only once. The specimen was naive CD8+ T cells from PBMCs. The receptor source for this set is a man aged 18 to 30 in good health. Some clones in this sample may be carry-over from other donors' samples. CDR3s include the opening cysteine and the closing phenylalanine or tryptophan. Each record gives: D gene, V gene, J gene, clone size, CDR3 DNA, CDR3 protein. The D gene is left open where the match is weak. Clone size is stated in some rows and not others, as once, few, many or a class when expanded.

d_call: NA
v_call: TRBV27
j_call: TRBJ2-1
clone_size: NA
cdr3_nt: TGTGCCAGCAGTTTACAGCGGCACTGGAGGCAGTTCTTC
cdr3_aa: CASSLQRHWRQFF

d_call: TRBD1
v_call: TRBV13
j_call: TRBJ1-1
clone_size: NA
cdr3_nt: TGTGCCAGCAGCGACATGACAGGGGCGAACACTGAAGCTTTCTTT
cdr3_aa: CASSDMTGANTEAFF

d_call: TRBD1
v_call: TRBV7-8
j_call: TRBJ2-1
clone_size: NA
cdr3_nt: TGTGCCAGCAGCTTGTATCCGGGACAGGGATACAATGAGCAGTTCTTC
cdr3_aa: CASSLYPGQGYNEQFF

d_call: TRBD1
v_call: TRBV7-8
j_call: TRBJ1-2
clone_size: NA
cdr3_nt: TGTGCCAGCAGCGCACGACAGGGGACGGTTGTCTATGGCTACACCTTC
cdr3_aa: CASSARQGTVVYGYTF

d_call: NA
v_call: TRBV6-5
j_call: TRBJ1-3
clone_size: NA
cdr3_nt: TGTGCCAGCAGTGGCTACTCTGGAAACACCATATATTTT
cdr3_aa: CASSGYSGNTIYF

d_call: NA
v_call: TRBV6-1
j_call: TRBJ2-5
clone_size: NA
cdr3_nt: TGTGCCAGCAGGGGTTTCTACTTC
cdr3_aa: CASRGFYF

d_call: NA
v_call: TRBV7-8
j_call: TRBJ1-2
clone_size: NA
cdr3_nt: TGTGCCAGCAGCTCCTCAAAAAGGAACTATGGCTACACCTTC
cdr3_aa: CASSSSKRNYGYTF

d_call: NA
v_call: TRBV9
j_call: TRBJ2-1
clone_size: NA
cdr3_nt: TGTGCCAGCAGCGTAGAGGGAGCCCCGCCCTACAATGAGCAGTTCTTC
cdr3_aa: CASSVEGAPPYNEQFF

d_call: TRBD1
v_call: TRBV2
j_call: TRBJ2-1
clone_size: NA
cdr3_nt: TGTGCCGGTTGGGGACAGGGGCAGCGGAGCTCCTACAATGAGCAGTTCTTC
cdr3_aa: CAGWGQGQRSSYNEQFF

d_call: TRBD2
v_call: TRBV9
j_call: TRBJ2-1
clone_size: NA
cdr3_nt: TGTGCCAGCAGCGAGGGAGCGGGAGAGTTGTCCAATGAGCAGTTCTTC
cdr3_aa: CASSEGAGELSNEQFF

d_call: TRBD1
v_call: TRBV2
j_call: TRBJ1-1
clone_size: few
cdr3_nt: TGTGCCAGCAGTAAGACAGGGGTGACTGAAGCTTTCTTT
cdr3_aa: CASSKTGVTEAFF

d_call: NA
v_call: TRBV5-4
j_call: TRBJ2-7
clone_size: NA
cdr3_nt: TGTGCCAGCAGCTTGGGGGACAACTACGAGCAGTACTTC
cdr3_aa: CASSLGDNYEQYF

d_call: TRBD1
v_call: TRBV4-1
j_call: TRBJ2-7
clone_size: NA
cdr3_nt: TGCGCCATCAACAACCACAGGGGCCGCTACGAGCAGTACTTC
cdr3_aa: CAINNHRGRYEQYF

d_call: NA
v_call: TRBV28
j_call: TRBJ1-2
clone_size: NA
cdr3_nt: TGTGCCAGCAGTTTGCAGGGCAGGGGAAACTATGGCTACACCTTC
cdr3_aa: CASSLQGRGNYGYTF

d_call: NA
v_call: TRBV9
j_call: TRBJ2-1
clone_size: once
cdr3_nt: TGTGCCAGCAGAAAATTGACAGTTTACAATGAGCAGTTCTTC
cdr3_aa: CASRKLTVYNEQFF

d_call: TRBD2
v_call: TRBV4-1
j_call: TRBJ2-1
clone_size: NA
cdr3_nt: TGCGCCAGCAGCCCGACTAGCGGGGCTTACAATGAGCAGTTCTTC
cdr3_aa: CASSPTSGAYNEQFF

d_call: TRBD1
v_call: TRBV9
j_call: TRBJ1-3
clone_size: NA
cdr3_nt: TGTGCCAGCAGCTCAACGACAGGGACTGGAAACACCATATATTTT
cdr3_aa: CASSSTTGTGNTIYF

d_call: NA
v_call: TRBV30
j_call: TRBJ2-7
clone_size: NA
cdr3_nt: TGTGCCTGGAGTGTAATGAGTGGTACCGCGGCCGAGCAGTACTTC
cdr3_aa: CAWSVMSGTAAEQYF

d_call: NA
v_call: TRBV28
j_call: TRBJ2-2
clone_size: NA
cdr3_nt: TGTGCCAGCAGCCCCCGGCTAGAATGGGCCGGGGAGCTGTTTTTT
cdr3_aa: CASSPRLEWAGELFF

d_call: TRBD1
v_call: TRBV28
j_call: TRBJ2-5
clone_size: NA
cdr3_nt: TGTGCCAGCGGACAGGGTCGAAGGAAAGAGACCCAGTACTTC
cdr3_aa: CASGQGRRKETQYF

d_call: TRBD2
v_call: TRBV19
j_call: TRBJ2-5
clone_size: NA
cdr3_nt: TGTGCCAGTAGTATCGGGACTATGCTGGATCCCCAGTACTTC
cdr3_aa: CASSIGTMLDPQYF

d_call: NA
v_call: TRBV5-1
j_call: TRBJ2-7
clone_size: NA
cdr3_nt: TGCGCCAGCAGCTTGGAGCGGCCCTACGAGCAGTACTTC
cdr3_aa: CASSLERPYEQYF

d_call: TRBD1
v_call: TRBV7-9
j_call: TRBJ2-7
clone_size: once
cdr3_nt: TGTGCCAGCAGCTTAGGGACAGGGCCCTACGAGCAGTACTTC
cdr3_aa: CASSLGTGPYEQYF

d_call: NA
v_call: TRBV10-3
j_call: TRBJ2-7
clone_size: NA
cdr3_nt: TGTGCCATCAGTGAGTCGGGCGGAGGCGGTTCCTACGAGCAGTACTTC
cdr3_aa: CAISESGGGGSYEQYF

d_call: TRBD1
v_call: TRBV7-8
j_call: TRBJ2-7
clone_size: NA
cdr3_nt: TGTGCCAGCAGCTTAGTCGGGACAGGTTATGGGAACGAGCAGTACTTC
cdr3_aa: CASSLVGTGYGNEQYF

d_call: NA
v_call: TRBV7-8
j_call: TRBJ2-3
clone_size: NA
cdr3_nt: TGTGCCAGCAGCCTCACAGGGTTATCTAGCACAGATACGCAGTATTTT
cdr3_aa: CASSLTGLSSTDTQYF

d_call: NA
v_call: TRBV19
j_call: TRBJ2-1
clone_size: NA
cdr3_nt: TGTGCCAGTAGTTTCTACAGGACTGGCAATGAGCAGTTCTTC
cdr3_aa: CASSFYRTGNEQFF

d_call: NA
v_call: TRBV5-4
j_call: TRBJ2-7
clone_size: NA
cdr3_nt: TGTGCCAGCAGCCTCACGGGGGAGCAGTACTTC
cdr3_aa: CASSLTGEQYF

d_call: NA
v_call: TRBV4-1
j_call: TRBJ2-6
clone_size: NA
cdr3_nt: TGCGCCAGCAGCCAAGATCTTTATGGGGGCTCTGGGGCCAACGTCCTGACTTTC
cdr3_aa: CASSQDLYGGSGANVLTF

d_call: NA
v_call: TRBV5-6
j_call: TRBJ2-7
clone_size: NA
cdr3_nt: TGTGCCAGCAGCTTCTCCGGGCCCGAGCAGTACTTC
cdr3_aa: CASSFSGPEQYF

d_call: NA
v_call: TRBV10-3
j_call: TRBJ2-1
clone_size: once
cdr3_nt: TGTGCCATCAGTGAATCCAGGGGAGCCTACAATGAGCAGTTCTTC
cdr3_aa: CAISESRGAYNEQFF

d_call: NA
v_call: TRBV19
j_call: TRBJ1-1
clone_size: few
cdr3_nt: TGTGCCAGTAGTACGTCGTGGAACACTGAAGCTTTCTTT
cdr3_aa: CASSTSWNTEAFF

d_call: NA
v_call: TRBV9
j_call: TRBJ2-5
clone_size: NA
cdr3_nt: TGTGCCAGCAGCGATTACGTTGAAGAGACCCAGTACTTC
cdr3_aa: CASSDYVEETQYF

d_call: NA
v_call: TRBV9
j_call: TRBJ2-5
clone_size: NA
cdr3_nt: TGTGCCAGCAGCTCCCGGGACTTCGGGGCGGAGACCCAGTACTTC
cdr3_aa: CASSSRDFGAETQYF

d_call: NA
v_call: TRBV13
j_call: TRBJ2-7
clone_size: NA
cdr3_nt: TGTGCCAGCAGCCTACCGAGATCCCCAACCTACGAGCAGTACTTC
cdr3_aa: CASSLPRSPTYEQYF

d_call: NA
v_call: TRBV21-1
j_call: TRBJ2-6
clone_size: NA
cdr3_nt: TGTGCCAGCAGCAGGCGGGACAGTTGCCCCCTGGCCAACGTCCTGACTTTC
cdr3_aa: CASSRRDSCPLANVLTF

d_call: TRBD1
v_call: TRBV27
j_call: TRBJ1-1
clone_size: NA
cdr3_nt: TGTGCCAGCAGTTTATTCTCTGGGACAGGGTCCGCTGAAGCTTTCTTT
cdr3_aa: CASSLFSGTGSAEAFF

d_call: NA
v_call: TRBV4-3
j_call: TRBJ2-1
clone_size: NA
cdr3_nt: TGCGCCAGCAGCCAAGATAATAGGGGGGTGGGTGAGCAGTTCTTC
cdr3_aa: CASSQDNRGVGEQFF